These T cell receptor beta chains were read from a single sample in a study of T cell clusters in autoimmune cytopenias. TCRdb reanalyzed the multiplex PCR reads, giving one entry per CDR3 protein sequence and no DNA. The repertoire shows around 2,400 distinct CDR3 sequences; the top ten hold 50% to 75%. The sample comprised peripheral blood. The receptors come from a human donor with an autoimmune cytopenia or autoimmune hepatitis (not recorded which). CDR3s include the opening cysteine and the closing phenylalanine or tryptophan. Each record gives: J gene, V gene, clone size, CDR3 protein. Clone size is shown for a subset of rows, as once, few, many or a class of expanded clone.

j_call: TRBJ2-2; v_call: TRBV6-1; clone_size: large; cdr3_aa: CASSVQGGGVTGELFF
j_call: TRBJ2-2; v_call: TRBV29-1; clone_size: large; cdr3_aa: CSVLPVTGELFF
j_call: TRBJ2-2; v_call: TRBV19; clone_size: medium-sized; cdr3_aa: CASSSASGGTGELFF
j_call: TRBJ1-5; v_call: TRBV27; clone_size: NA; cdr3_aa: CASSLSWQGNQPQHF
j_call: TRBJ2-2; v_call: TRBV6-1; clone_size: medium-sized; cdr3_aa: CASRRIQTGSNTGELFF
j_call: TRBJ2-7; v_call: TRBV27; clone_size: NA; cdr3_aa: CASSLSRTSVYEQYF
j_call: TRBJ1-2; v_call: TRBV6-5; clone_size: NA; cdr3_aa: CASSEALRGPSYGYTF
j_call: TRBJ2-1; v_call: TRBV5-6; clone_size: NA; cdr3_aa: CASRRLVDEQFF
j_call: TRBJ2-3; v_call: TRBV5-4; clone_size: NA; cdr3_aa: CASSFRLDMNTQYF
j_call: TRBJ2-1; v_call: TRBV6-5; clone_size: NA; cdr3_aa: CASRPRHAGEQFF
j_call: TRBJ2-7; v_call: TRBV7-6; clone_size: NA; cdr3_aa: CASSLEGRPSEQYF
j_call: TRBJ2-2; v_call: TRBV6-4; clone_size: NA; cdr3_aa: CASSDTNTGELFF
j_call: TRBJ2-2; v_call: TRBV13; clone_size: NA; cdr3_aa: CASSLGVLTGELFF
j_call: TRBJ1-6; v_call: TRBV6-5; clone_size: NA; cdr3_aa: CASSLQGALRSPLHF
j_call: TRBJ1-4; v_call: TRBV6-1; clone_size: NA; cdr3_aa: CATTRQGQNEKLFF
j_call: TRBJ1-5; v_call: TRBV5-5; clone_size: medium-sized; cdr3_aa: CASSLGEGGVQPQHF
j_call: TRBJ2-3; v_call: TRBV5-1; clone_size: NA; cdr3_aa: CASTMGGGTRPSTDTQYF
j_call: TRBJ2-5; v_call: TRBV12-3/TRBV12-4; clone_size: NA; cdr3_aa: CASSTGSWETQYF
j_call: TRBJ2-3; v_call: TRBV6-2/TRBV6-3; clone_size: NA; cdr3_aa: CAISPVGVTDTQYF
j_call: TRBJ1-1; v_call: TRBV29-1; clone_size: NA; cdr3_aa: CSVKQGSLYTEAFF
j_call: TRBJ1-2; v_call: TRBV10-3; clone_size: NA; cdr3_aa: CAISERTAYGYTF
j_call: TRBJ1-5; v_call: TRBV5-6; clone_size: NA; cdr3_aa: CASSLGQVGSNQPQHF
j_call: TRBJ1-5; v_call: TRBV2; clone_size: NA; cdr3_aa: CASSGIGLSQPQHF
j_call: TRBJ1-2; v_call: TRBV6-2/TRBV6-3; clone_size: NA; cdr3_aa: CASSYSVGGGYTF
j_call: TRBJ2-7; v_call: TRBV18; clone_size: NA; cdr3_aa: CASSPYSQGPSYEQYF
j_call: TRBJ2-5; v_call: TRBV5-1; clone_size: NA; cdr3_aa: CASSKGPPPTETQYF
j_call: TRBJ2-1; v_call: TRBV6-5; clone_size: medium-sized; cdr3_aa: CASSGALGGYNEQFF
j_call: TRBJ1-5; v_call: TRBV6-5; clone_size: NA; cdr3_aa: CASSYTGLDALSQHF
j_call: TRBJ2-7; v_call: TRBV19; clone_size: NA; cdr3_aa: CASSIDGGGGSLYEQYF
j_call: TRBJ2-3; v_call: TRBV13; clone_size: medium-sized; cdr3_aa: CASSREEGQGDTQYF
j_call: TRBJ1-1; v_call: TRBV19; clone_size: medium-sized; cdr3_aa: CASSTRLGTEAFF
j_call: TRBJ2-3; v_call: TRBV18; clone_size: medium-sized; cdr3_aa: CASSLTDTQYF
j_call: TRBJ2-7; v_call: TRBV5-1; clone_size: NA; cdr3_aa: CASSITPGGSYEQYF
j_call: TRBJ2-5; v_call: TRBV30; clone_size: medium-sized; cdr3_aa: CAWRTGTTQETQYF
j_call: TRBJ2-7; v_call: TRBV6-5; clone_size: NA; cdr3_aa: CASVKGVAGGLNEQYF
j_call: TRBJ1-6; v_call: TRBV5-4; clone_size: NA; cdr3_aa: CASSLEGGRTLHF
j_call: TRBJ2-3; v_call: TRBV6-6; clone_size: medium-sized; cdr3_aa: CASSYIAGSRTDTQYF
j_call: TRBJ2-1; v_call: TRBV27; clone_size: NA; cdr3_aa: CASSFSGRVSYNEQFF
j_call: TRBJ2-3; v_call: TRBV6-1; clone_size: medium-sized; cdr3_aa: CASSEPQLDTQYF
j_call: TRBJ2-3; v_call: TRBV30; clone_size: medium-sized; cdr3_aa: CAWNEGGPGTDTQYF
j_call: TRBJ2-1; v_call: TRBV5-6; clone_size: NA; cdr3_aa: CASSRQGASSYNEQFF
j_call: TRBJ1-1; v_call: TRBV5-4; clone_size: NA; cdr3_aa: CASSLFQVNTEAFF
j_call: TRBJ2-1; v_call: TRBV6-1; clone_size: NA; cdr3_aa: CASRTGLVLYNEQFF
j_call: TRBJ2-7; v_call: TRBV19; clone_size: medium-sized; cdr3_aa: CASSTGPFGEQYF
j_call: TRBJ2-4; v_call: TRBV18; clone_size: NA; cdr3_aa: CASSSRTVGNIQYF
j_call: TRBJ1-4; v_call: TRBV6-5; clone_size: NA; cdr3_aa: CASSLNFGAEKLFF
j_call: TRBJ1-1; v_call: TRBV5-6; clone_size: NA; cdr3_aa: CASSLRGTEAFF
j_call: TRBJ2-3; v_call: TRBV7-2; clone_size: NA; cdr3_aa: CASSYFRSTDTQYF
j_call: TRBJ2-5; v_call: TRBV6-5; clone_size: NA; cdr3_aa: CASVRGTHQYF
j_call: TRBJ1-5; v_call: TRBV10-3; clone_size: NA; cdr3_aa: CAITLDPNQPQHF